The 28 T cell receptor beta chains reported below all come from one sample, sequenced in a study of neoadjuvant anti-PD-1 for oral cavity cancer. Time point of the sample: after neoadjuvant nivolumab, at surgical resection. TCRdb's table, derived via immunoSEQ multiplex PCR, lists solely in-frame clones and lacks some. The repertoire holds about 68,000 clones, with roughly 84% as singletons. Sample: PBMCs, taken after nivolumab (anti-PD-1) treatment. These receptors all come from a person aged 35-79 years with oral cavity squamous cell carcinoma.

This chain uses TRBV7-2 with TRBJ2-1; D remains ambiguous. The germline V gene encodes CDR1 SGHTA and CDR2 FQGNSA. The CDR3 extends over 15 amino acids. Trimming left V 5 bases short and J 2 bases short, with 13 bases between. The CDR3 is CASSQGVFAYNEQFF. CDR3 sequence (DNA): TGTGCCAGCAGCCAAGGCGTGTTCGCCTACAATGAGCAGTTCTTC. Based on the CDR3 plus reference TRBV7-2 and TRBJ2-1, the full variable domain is GAGVSQSPSNKVTEKGKDVELRCDPISGHTALYWYRQSLGQGLEFLIYFQGNSAPDKSGLPSDRFSAERTGGSVSTLTIQRTQQEDSAVYLCASSQGVFAYNEQFFGPGTRLTVL.

In DNA form, the CDR3 reads TGTGCCAGCAGCTTATCGTTGAACACTGAAGCTTTCTTT. Its protein product is CASSLSLNTEAFF. V and J are TRBV7-6 and TRBJ1-1; D unresolved. The CDR3 runs to 13 residues. Trimming left V 2 bases short and J 0 bases short, with 4 bases between. Germline values: CDR1 SGHVS, CDR2 FNYEAQ.

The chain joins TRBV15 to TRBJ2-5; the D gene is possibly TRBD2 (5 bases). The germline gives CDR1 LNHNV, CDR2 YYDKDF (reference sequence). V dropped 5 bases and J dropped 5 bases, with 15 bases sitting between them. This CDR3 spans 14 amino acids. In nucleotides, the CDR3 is TGTGCCACCAGCCCCCTGGACCCGGGGGAGACCCAGTACTTC. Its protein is CATSPLDPGETQYF. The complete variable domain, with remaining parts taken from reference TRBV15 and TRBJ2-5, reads DAMVIQNPRYQVTQFGKPVTLSCSQTLNHNVMYWYQQKSSQAPKLLFHYYDKDFNNEADTPDNFQSRRPNTSFCFLDIRSPGLGDTAMYLCATSPLDPGETQYFGPGTRLLVL.

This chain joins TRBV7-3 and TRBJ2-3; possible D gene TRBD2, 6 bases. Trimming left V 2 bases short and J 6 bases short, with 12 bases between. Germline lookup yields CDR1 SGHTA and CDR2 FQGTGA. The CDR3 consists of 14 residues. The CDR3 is CASSLGDGSDTQYF. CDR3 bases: TGTGCCAGCAGCTTAGGTGACGGGAGCGATACGCAGTATTTT.

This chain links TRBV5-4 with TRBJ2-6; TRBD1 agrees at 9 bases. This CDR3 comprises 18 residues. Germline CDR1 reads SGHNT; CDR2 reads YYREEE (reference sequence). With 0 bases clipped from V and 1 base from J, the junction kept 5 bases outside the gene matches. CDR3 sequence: CASSLGGQGRSGANVLTF. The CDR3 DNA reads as TGTGCCAGCAGCTTGGGTGGACAGGGGAGATCTGGGGCCAACGTCCTGACTTTC.

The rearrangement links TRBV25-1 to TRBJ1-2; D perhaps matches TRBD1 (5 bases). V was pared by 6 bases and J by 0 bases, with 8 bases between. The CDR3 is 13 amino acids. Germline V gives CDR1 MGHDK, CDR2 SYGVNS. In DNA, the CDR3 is TGTGCCAGCAGGGGGACCTCTAACTATGGCTACACCTTC. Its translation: CASRGTSNYGYTF.

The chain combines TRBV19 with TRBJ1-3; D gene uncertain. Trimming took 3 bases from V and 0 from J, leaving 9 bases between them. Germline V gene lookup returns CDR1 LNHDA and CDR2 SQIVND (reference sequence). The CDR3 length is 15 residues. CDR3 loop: CASSMAVVSGNTIYF. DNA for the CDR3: TGTGCCAGTAGTATGGCTGTTGTCTCTGGAAACACCATATATTTT.

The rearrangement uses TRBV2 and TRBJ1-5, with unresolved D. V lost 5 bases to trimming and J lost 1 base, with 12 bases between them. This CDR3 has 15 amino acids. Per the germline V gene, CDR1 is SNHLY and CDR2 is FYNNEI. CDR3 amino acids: CASSSTGLSNQPQHF. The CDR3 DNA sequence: TGTGCCAGCAGTTCGACGGGGTTGAGCAATCAGCCCCAGCATTTT.

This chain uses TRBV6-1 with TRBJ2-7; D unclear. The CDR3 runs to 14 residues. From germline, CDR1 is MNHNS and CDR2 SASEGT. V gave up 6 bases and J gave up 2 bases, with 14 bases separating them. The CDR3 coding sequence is TGTGCCAGCAGCTTGCAGGTTCTCACCTACGAGCAGTACTTC. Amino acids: CASSLQVLTYEQYF.

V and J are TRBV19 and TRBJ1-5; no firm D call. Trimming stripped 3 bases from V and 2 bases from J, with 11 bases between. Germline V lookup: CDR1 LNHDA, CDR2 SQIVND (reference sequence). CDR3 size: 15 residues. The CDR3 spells CASSIDMGGNQPQHF. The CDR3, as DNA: TGTGCCAGTAGTATCGATATGGGAGGCAATCAGCCCCAGCATTTT.

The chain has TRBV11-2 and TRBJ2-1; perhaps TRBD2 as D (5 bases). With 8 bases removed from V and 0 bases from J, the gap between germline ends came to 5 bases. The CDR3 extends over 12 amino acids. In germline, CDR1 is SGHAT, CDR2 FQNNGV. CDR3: CASGSSYNEQFF. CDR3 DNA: TGTGCCAGCGGGAGCTCCTACAATGAGCAGTTCTTC.

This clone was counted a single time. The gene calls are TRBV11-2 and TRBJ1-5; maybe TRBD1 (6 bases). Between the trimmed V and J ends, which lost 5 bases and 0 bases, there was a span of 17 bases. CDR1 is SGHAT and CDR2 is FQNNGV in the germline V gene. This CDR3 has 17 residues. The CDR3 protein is CASSANQGSDSNQPQHF. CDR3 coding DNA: TGTGCCAGCAGCGCTAATCAGGGGTCGGATAGCAATCAGCCCCAGCATTTT. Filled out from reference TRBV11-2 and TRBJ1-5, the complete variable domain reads EAGVAQSPRYKIIEKRQSVAFWCNPISGHATLYWYQQILGQGPKLLIQFQNNGVVDDSQLPKDRFSAERLKGVDSTLKIQPAKLEDSAVYLCASSANQGSDSNQPQHFGDGTRLSIL.

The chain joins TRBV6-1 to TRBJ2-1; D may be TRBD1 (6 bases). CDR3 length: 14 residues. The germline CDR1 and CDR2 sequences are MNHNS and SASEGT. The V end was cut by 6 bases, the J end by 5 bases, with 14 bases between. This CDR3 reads CASRPGTKNNEQFF. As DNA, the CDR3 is TGTGCCAGCAGGCCCGGGACAAAAAACAATGAGCAGTTCTTC.

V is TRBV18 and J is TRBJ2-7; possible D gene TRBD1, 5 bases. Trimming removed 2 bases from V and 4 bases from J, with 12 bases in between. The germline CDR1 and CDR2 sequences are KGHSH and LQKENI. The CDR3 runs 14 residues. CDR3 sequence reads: CASSPGQGTYEQYF. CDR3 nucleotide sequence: TGTGCCAGCTCACCAGGCCAGGGTACGTACGAGCAGTACTTC.

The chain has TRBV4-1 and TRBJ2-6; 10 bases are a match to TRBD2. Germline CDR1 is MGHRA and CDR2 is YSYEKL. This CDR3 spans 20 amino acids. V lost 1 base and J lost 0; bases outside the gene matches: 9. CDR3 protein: CASSQVSPLAGTSGANVLTF. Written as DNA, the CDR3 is TGCGCCAGCAGCCAAGTTTCCCCACTAGCGGGAACCTCTGGGGCCAACGTCCTGACTTTC.

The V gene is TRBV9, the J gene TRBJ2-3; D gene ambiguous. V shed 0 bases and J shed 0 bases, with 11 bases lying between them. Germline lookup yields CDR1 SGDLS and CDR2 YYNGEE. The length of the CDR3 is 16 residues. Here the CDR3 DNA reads TGTGCCAGCAGCGTAGGGACCACCAGTAGCACAGATACGCAGTATTTT. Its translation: CASSVGTTSSTDTQYF. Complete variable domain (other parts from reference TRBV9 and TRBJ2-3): DSGVTQTPKHLITATGQRVTLRCSPRSGDLSVYWYQQSLDQGLQFLIQYYNGEERAKGNILERFSAQQFPDLHSELNLSSLELGDSALYFCASSVGTTSSTDTQYFGPGTRLTVL.

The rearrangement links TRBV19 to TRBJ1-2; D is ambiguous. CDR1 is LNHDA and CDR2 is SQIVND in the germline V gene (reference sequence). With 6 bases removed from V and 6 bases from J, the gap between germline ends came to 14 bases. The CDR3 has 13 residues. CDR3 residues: CASSYRGKDGYTF. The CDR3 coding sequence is TGTGCCAGTAGCTACCGGGGTAAAGATGGCTACACCTTC.

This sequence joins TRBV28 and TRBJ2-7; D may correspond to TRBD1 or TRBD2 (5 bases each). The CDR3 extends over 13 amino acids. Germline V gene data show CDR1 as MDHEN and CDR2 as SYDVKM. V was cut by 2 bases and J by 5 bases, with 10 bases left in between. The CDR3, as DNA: TGTGCCAGCAGTTTACAAGGGACCCACGAGCAGTACTTC. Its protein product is CASSLQGTHEQYF.

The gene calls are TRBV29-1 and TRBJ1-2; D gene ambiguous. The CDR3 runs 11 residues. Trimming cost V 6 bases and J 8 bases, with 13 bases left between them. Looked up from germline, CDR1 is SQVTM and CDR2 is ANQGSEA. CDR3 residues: CSVAGLEGYTF. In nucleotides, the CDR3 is TGCAGCGTAGCGGGTTTGGAAGGCTACACCTTC.

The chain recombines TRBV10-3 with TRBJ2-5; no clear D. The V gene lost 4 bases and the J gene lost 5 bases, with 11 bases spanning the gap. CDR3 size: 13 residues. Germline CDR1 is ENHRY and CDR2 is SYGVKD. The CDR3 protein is CAISGPAQETQYF. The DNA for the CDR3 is TGTGCCATCAGTGGTCCAGCCCAGGAGACCCAGTACTTC.

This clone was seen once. CDR3 DNA: TGTGCCAGCAGCGTAGAGGCAGCTGTCAATGAGCAGTTCTTC. Protein sequence: CASSVEAAVNEQFF. The chain carries TRBV9 and TRBJ2-1; D not resolved. The CDR3 extends over 14 amino acids. V was shortened by 0 bases and J by 6 bases, with 10 bases between the two germline ends. Germline values: CDR1 SGDLS, CDR2 YYNGEE.

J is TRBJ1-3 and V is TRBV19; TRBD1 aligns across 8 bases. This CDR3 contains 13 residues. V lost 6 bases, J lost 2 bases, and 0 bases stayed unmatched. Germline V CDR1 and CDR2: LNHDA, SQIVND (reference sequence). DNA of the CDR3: TGTGCCAGTAGGACAGGGGCTGGAAACACCATATATTTT. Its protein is CASRTGAGNTIYF.

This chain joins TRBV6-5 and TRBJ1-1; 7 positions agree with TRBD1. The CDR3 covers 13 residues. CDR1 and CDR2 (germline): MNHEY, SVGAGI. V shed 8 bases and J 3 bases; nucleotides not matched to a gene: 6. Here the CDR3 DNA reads TGTGCCAGCGCCTCAGGGGGGGACACTGAAGCTTTCTTT. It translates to CASASGGDTEAFF.

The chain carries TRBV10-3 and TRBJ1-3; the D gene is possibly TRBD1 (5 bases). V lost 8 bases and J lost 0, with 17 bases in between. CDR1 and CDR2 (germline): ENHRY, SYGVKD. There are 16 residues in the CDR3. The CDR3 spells CAISSGKVDSGNTIYF. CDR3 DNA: TGTGCCATCTCATCAGGGAAGGTGGACTCTGGAAACACCATATATTTT.

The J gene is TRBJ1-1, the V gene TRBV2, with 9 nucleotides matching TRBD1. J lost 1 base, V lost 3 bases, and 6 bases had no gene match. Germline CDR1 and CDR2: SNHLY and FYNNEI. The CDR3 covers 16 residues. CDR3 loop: CASSEWGGQGNTEAFF. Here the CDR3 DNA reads TGTGCCAGCAGTGAGTGGGGGGGACAGGGGAACACTGAAGCTTTCTTT.

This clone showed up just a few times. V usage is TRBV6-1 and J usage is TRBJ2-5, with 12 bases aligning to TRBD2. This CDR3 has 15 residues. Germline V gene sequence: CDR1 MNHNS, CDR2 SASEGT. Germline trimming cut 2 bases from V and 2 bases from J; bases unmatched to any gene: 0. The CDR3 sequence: CASSELAGGQETQYF. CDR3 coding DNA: TGTGCCAGCAGTGAACTAGCGGGAGGGCAAGAGACCCAGTACTTC.

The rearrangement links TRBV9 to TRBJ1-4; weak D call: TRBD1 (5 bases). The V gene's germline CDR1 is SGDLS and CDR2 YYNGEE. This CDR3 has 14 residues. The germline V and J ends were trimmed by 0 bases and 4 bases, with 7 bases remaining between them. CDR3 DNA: TGTGCCAGCAGCGTAGAGGGACTTAATGAAAAACTGTTTTTT. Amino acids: CASSVEGLNEKLFF.

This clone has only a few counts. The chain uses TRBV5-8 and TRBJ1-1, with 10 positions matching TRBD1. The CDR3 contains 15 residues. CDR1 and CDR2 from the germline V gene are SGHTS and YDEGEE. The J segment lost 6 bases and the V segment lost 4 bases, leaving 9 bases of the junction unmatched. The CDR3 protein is CASSGTRTGGPEAFF. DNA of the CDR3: TGTGCCAGCAGCGGAACCCGGACAGGGGGGCCTGAAGCTTTCTTT.